This T cell receptor beta chain was found in a study of beta chain features in type 1 diabetes. Whole-study results and caveats: Shorter TCRB CDR3s, moderately but significantly so, were found in Type 1 diabetes patients in all four CD4+ subsets. Across patients, naive, central memory and Treg TCRB repertoires exhibited apparently greater similarity than was observed across healthy donors.

V shed 3 bases and J shed 4 bases, with 14 bases lying between them. Per the germline V gene, CDR1 is SGHRS and CDR2 is YFSETQ. The CDR3 sequence is 14 residues long. In the case of this clone: The antigen is undetermined.

Reverse transcription of all isolated RNA meant that expressed TCRB transcripts were sequenced. Generated by immunoSEQ multiplex PCR, the TCRdb table keeps only in-frame clones and is missing some. The sample contains about 240,000 clones, around 14% of which appear only once. The TCR originated in a man aged 25-40 years with type 1 diabetes. Sequencing was carried out using naive CD4+ T cells from blood. V is TRBV5-1 and J is TRBJ2-7; D is ambiguous. The CDR3 protein is CASSSTTFSYEQYF. The CDR3 DNA sequence: TGCGCCAGCAGCTCGACGACATTTTCTTACGAGCAGTACTTC.